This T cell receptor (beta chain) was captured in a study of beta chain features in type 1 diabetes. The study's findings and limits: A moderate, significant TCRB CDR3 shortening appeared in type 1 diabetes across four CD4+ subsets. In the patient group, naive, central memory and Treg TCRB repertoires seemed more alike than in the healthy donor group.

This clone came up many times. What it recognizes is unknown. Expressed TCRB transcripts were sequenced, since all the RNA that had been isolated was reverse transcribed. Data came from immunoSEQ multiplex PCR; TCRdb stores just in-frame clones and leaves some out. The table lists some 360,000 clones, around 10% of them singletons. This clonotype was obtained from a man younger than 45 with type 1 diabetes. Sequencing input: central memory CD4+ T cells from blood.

The CDR3 DNA sequence: TGCAGCGGGAAAGCTAGCGGGGTTAGCACAGATACGCAGTATTTT. This gives the protein CSGKASGVSTDTQYF. The chain is built from TRBV29-1 and TRBJ2-3; TRBD2 aligns across 9 bases. The V and J ends lost 7 bases and 0 bases, in that order; junction bases with no gene match: 8. This CDR3 is 15 amino acids long. Looked up from germline, CDR1 is SQVTM and CDR2 is ANQGSEA.